This T cell receptor (beta chain) stems from a study of blood T cell repertoires in COVID-19. Profiled with immunoSEQ multiplex PCR; TCRdb holds only in-frame clones, not every one. This sample carries around 220,000 clones, 84% of them seen once, and the ten largest clones take approximately 6.6%. V lost 3 bases and J lost 9, with 20 bases in between. This CDR3 contains 15 residues. The germline gives CDR1 SGHVS, CDR2 FQNEAQ. The chain employs TRBV7-8 and TRBJ1-2; no definite D call. Specimen: PBMCs or T cells enriched from blood (not recorded which). The TCR was taken from a woman aged 35 to 49 who had recovered from COVID-19. CDR3 region: CASSFSGTSPPSYTF. CDR3 nucleotide sequence: TGTGCCAGCAGCTTCTCTGGCACGTCGCCCCCGAGCTACACCTTC.